One and the same sample provided the 14 T cell receptor beta chains below, sequenced in a study of glioma-infiltrating T cells. Using RNA template, CDR3s of TCR alpha and beta were amplified with iRepertoire arm-PCR. From the multiplex PCR reads, TCRdb called clonotypes with MiXCR, one entry per CDR3 protein. The sample consists of about 180,000 distinct CDR3 sequences, more than 35% of them appearing once. Sequences were obtained from glioma tissue, nonneoplastic brain tissue, or PBMCs (not recorded which). These TCRs come from a human donor with low-grade glioma or glioblastoma, undergoing nonglioma brain surgery, or in good health (not recorded which).

This clonotype was observed at least ten times. The genes are TRBV4-1 and TRBJ1-6; D remains unclear. This CDR3 has 12 residues. The V gene's germline CDR1 is MGHRA and CDR2 YSYEKL. V lost 0 bases to trimming and J lost 15 bases, with 9 bases between them. CDR3 protein: CASSQDDGRLHF. CDR3 in DNA: TGCGCCAGCAGCCAAGATGACGGGCGCCTCCACTTT.

The sample holds one count of this clonotype. Compared with germline, one end of the junction differs, possibly owing to a read error. The gene calls are TRBV19 and TRBJ1-5; D is possibly TRBD1 (5 bases). Germline CDR1 is LNHDA and CDR2 is SQIVND (reference sequence). The CDR3 is 13 amino acids. The CDR3 loop reads CASSGTGDHPQHF. CDR3 DNA: TGTGCCAGTAGTGGTACGGGGGATCATCCCCAGCATTTT.

A note on this clonotype: A much larger clone is a single base away; this may be a read error. This chain uses TRBV20-1 with TRBJ2-7; D is unresolved. The CDR3 covers 14 residues. The germline gives CDR1 DFQATT, CDR2 SNEGSKA (reference sequence). The V and J ends lost 5 bases and 3 bases respectively, with 17 bases between them. CDR3 protein: CSAEDGSKGYEQYF. DNA for the CDR3: TGCAGTGCTGAAGACGGATCAAAAGGCTACGAGCAGTACTTC.

This clonotype has ten or more counts. The chain is built from TRBV6-6 and TRBJ2-3; no firm D call. The CDR3 runs to 13 residues. Germline V gives CDR1 MNHNY, CDR2 SVGAGI (reference sequence). The germline V and J ends were trimmed by 1 base and 1 base, with 3 bases remaining between them. DNA for the CDR3: TGTGCCAGCAGTTACTTGGGCACAGATACGCAGTATTTT. Its protein product is CASSYLGTDTQYF.

The rearrangement joins TRBV2 to TRBJ1-1; 10 bases line up with TRBD1. This CDR3 is 14 amino acids long. CDR1 is SNHLY and CDR2 is FYNNEI in the germline V gene. Trimming cost V 6 bases and J 3 bases; bases outside gene matches: 4. The CDR3 sequence is CASRLTGGYTEAFF. CDR3 coding DNA: TGTGCCAGCAGGTTGACAGGGGGCTACACTGAAGCTTTCTTT.

The J gene is TRBJ2-1, the V gene TRBV14; possibly TRBD2 for D (5 bases). There are 15 residues in the CDR3. V lost 5 bases to trimming and J lost 4 bases, with 15 bases between them. Germline V CDR1 and CDR2: SGHDN, FVKESK. The CDR3 coding sequence is TGTGCCAGCAGCGCTACTAGAGGGTGGTACAATGAGCAGTTCTTC. It yields the protein CASSATRGWYNEQFF.

This chain connects TRBV7-2 to TRBJ2-3; perhaps TRBD1 as D (6 bases). Germline-derived CDR1 and CDR2 are SGHTA and FQGNSA. Trimming shortened V by 8 bases and J by 4 bases, and 16 bases separated the two germline ends. CDR3 length: 14 amino acids. The CDR3 reads CASGTRQVSDTQYF. The DNA of the CDR3 is TGTGCCAGCGGCACGCGACAGGTTTCAGATACGCAGTATTTT.

In its sample, this clonotype was seen a few times. The chain joins TRBV7-2 to TRBJ2-4, with a weak D call TRBD2 (5 bases). Trimming removed 0 bases at V and 6 bases at J, with 12 bases between. The CDR3 loop spans 15 amino acids. Germline values: CDR1 SGHTA, CDR2 FQGNSA. CDR3 nucleotide sequence: TGTGCCAGCAGCTTAGCGCCGGGGTTGGGAAACATTCAGTACTTC. Translation: CASSLAPGLGNIQYF.

The rearrangement links TRBV19 to TRBJ2-7; D is possibly TRBD1 (6 bases). Germline V gives CDR1 LNHDA, CDR2 SQIVND (reference sequence). This CDR3 spans 14 amino acids. V was cut by 9 bases and J by 3 bases, with 18 bases left in between. The CDR3 protein is CARTLGGTGYEQYF. Here the CDR3 DNA reads TGTGCCAGGACCCTTGGGGGCACCGGCTACGAGCAGTACTTC.

J is TRBJ2-7 and V is TRBV4-2; 13 bases fit TRBD2. There are 17 residues in the CDR3. The V gene's germline CDR1 is LGHNA and CDR2 YNFKEQ. V shed 0 bases and J 2 bases; nucleotides not matched to a gene: 4. The CDR3 loop is CASSQDLGLAGAYEQYF. The CDR3 coding sequence is TGTGCCAGCAGCCAAGATCTCGGACTAGCGGGAGCCTACGAGCAGTACTTC.

With respect to this clonotype: This may come from a read error, since a much larger clone is one base off. The V call is TRBV18, the J call TRBJ1-1; the D is unclear. The length of the CDR3 is 13 residues. Germline CDR1 and CDR2: KGHSH and LQKENI. As DNA, the CDR3 is TGTGCCAGCTCACCGGAGCAGAACACTGAAGCTTTATTT. This gives the protein CASSPEQNTEALF.

The sample holds many counts of this clonotype. The rearrangement joins TRBV6-7 to TRBJ2-6; weak D call: TRBD2 (7 bases). TRBV6-7 is placed among ORFs of uncertain function. The CDR3 is 16 amino acids. Trimming shortened V by 7 bases and J by 0 bases, and 13 bases separated the two germline ends. Here the CDR3 DNA reads TGTGCCAGCAAGGGGGGGGAGAGCTCTGGGGCCAACGTCCTGACTTTC. Translating gives CASKGGESSGANVLTF.

The chain joins TRBV4-1 to TRBJ1-2; D gene ambiguous. The V and J ends lost 0 bases and 5 bases respectively, with 13 bases between them. CDR1 and CDR2 from the germline V gene are MGHRA and YSYEKL. The CDR3 contains 15 residues. In DNA form, the CDR3 reads TGCGCCAGCAGCCAAGATGTCACGACACCTTATGGCTACACCTTC. This sequence encodes CASSQDVTTPYGYTF.

This clonotype was found many times. The genes are TRBV20-1 and TRBJ2-1; D gene uncertain. V lost 0 bases to trimming and J lost 0 bases, with 9 bases between them. This CDR3 is built from 15 residues. CDR1 and CDR2 (germline): DFQATT, SNEGSKA (reference sequence). In nucleotides, the CDR3 is TGCAGTGCTAGAGACCACAGTAGCTCCTACAATGAGCAGTTCTTC. Residues: CSARDHSSSYNEQFF.